A selection of T cell receptor beta chains follows, all from one sample in a study of cytomegalovirus exposure and HLA in healthy donors. Profiling relied on immunoSEQ multiplex PCR, and the TCRdb table lists in-frame clones only, not all of them. There are some 140,000 clones in the sample; around 80% occur only once, and 8.8% lies in the top ten. Source material: PBMCs. These receptors all stem from a woman aged 45-59 years in good health and CMV-seropositive. The CDR3 runs from the conserved cysteine through the conserved F or W. A D gene is named only where the DNA matches it firmly. Part of the rows lack a size; the others show once, few, many or a class for expanded clones.

clone_size: NA
j_call: TRBJ2-7
v_call: TRBV28
d_call: TRBD1
cdr3_aa: CASSFMSGTGGSYEQYF
cdr3_nt: TGTGCCAGCAGTTTTATGTCGGGGACAGGGGGTTCCTACGAGCAGTACTTC

clone_size: NA
j_call: TRBJ1-5
v_call: TRBV6-6
d_call: NA
cdr3_aa: CASRTTHSNQPQHF
cdr3_nt: TGTGCCAGCAGAACAACACATAGCAATCAGCCCCAGCATTTT

clone_size: NA
j_call: TRBJ1-5
v_call: TRBV2
d_call: NA
cdr3_aa: CASNVQGDGNQPQHF
cdr3_nt: TGTGCCAGCAACGTACAGGGCGACGGCAATCAGCCCCAGCATTTT

clone_size: NA
j_call: TRBJ2-5
v_call: TRBV6-5
d_call: NA
cdr3_aa: CASSYRRREETQYF
cdr3_nt: TGTGCCAGCAGTTATCGGCGCAGGGAAGAGACCCAGTACTTC

clone_size: few
j_call: TRBJ2-7
v_call: TRBV6-1
d_call: NA
cdr3_aa: CASDDRQVYYEQYF
cdr3_nt: TGTGCCAGCGACGACAGGCAAGTGTATTACGAGCAGTACTTC

clone_size: NA
j_call: TRBJ2-7
v_call: TRBV5-6
d_call: NA
cdr3_aa: CASSVGPQGQYF
cdr3_nt: TGTGCCAGCAGCGTGGGTCCACAGGGCCAGTACTTC

clone_size: NA
j_call: TRBJ1-2
v_call: TRBV5-1
d_call: NA
cdr3_aa: CASSLDSSSNYGYTF
cdr3_nt: TGCGCCAGCAGCTTGGACTCCTCCTCTAACTATGGCTACACCTTC

clone_size: NA
j_call: TRBJ2-6
v_call: TRBV27
d_call: NA
cdr3_aa: CASSLAGSSGANVLTF
cdr3_nt: TGTGCCAGCAGTTTGGCAGGGTCCTCTGGGGCCAACGTCCTGACTTTC

clone_size: NA
j_call: TRBJ2-3
v_call: TRBV4-2
d_call: NA
cdr3_aa: CASSLGGPDTQYF
cdr3_nt: TGTGCCAGCAGCCTTGGAGGTCCAGATACGCAGTATTTT

clone_size: NA
j_call: TRBJ2-5
v_call: TRBV11-2
d_call: NA
cdr3_aa: CASSPGGYRVGETQYF
cdr3_nt: TGTGCCAGCAGCCCAGGGGGGTACAGGGTGGGAGAGACCCAGTACTTC

clone_size: NA
j_call: TRBJ2-7
v_call: TRBV13
d_call: NA
cdr3_aa: CASSQGFGSYEQYF
cdr3_nt: TGTGCCAGCAGCCAGGGGTTCGGCTCCTACGAGCAGTACTTC

clone_size: once
j_call: TRBJ1-1
v_call: TRBV19
d_call: TRBD1
cdr3_aa: CASSTQPDRDKEAFF
cdr3_nt: TGTGCCAGTAGTACCCAACCTGACAGGGATAAGGAAGCTTTCTTT

clone_size: NA
j_call: TRBJ1-2
v_call: TRBV29-1
d_call: NA
cdr3_aa: CSVSGGNYGYTF
cdr3_nt: TGCAGCGTCTCGGGAGGAAACTATGGCTACACCTTC

clone_size: NA
j_call: TRBJ1-2
v_call: TRBV11-2
d_call: TRBD1
cdr3_aa: CASSPYSGQGSYGYTF
cdr3_nt: TGTGCCAGCAGCCCATATTCGGGACAGGGGAGCTATGGCTACACCTTC

clone_size: few
j_call: TRBJ1-4
v_call: TRBV19
d_call: NA
cdr3_aa: CASSRSRDSHRLFF
cdr3_nt: TGTGCCAGTTCTCGTTCCCGGGATTCTCATCGACTGTTTTTT

clone_size: NA
j_call: TRBJ2-5
v_call: TRBV5-1
d_call: NA
cdr3_aa: CASSSSVDYQETQYF
cdr3_nt: TGCGCCAGCAGCTCCAGCGTAGATTACCAAGAGACCCAGTACTTC

clone_size: NA
j_call: TRBJ2-5
v_call: TRBV28
d_call: NA
cdr3_aa: CASSQNPGVGETQYF
cdr3_nt: TGTGCCAGCAGTCAAAATCCGGGGGTAGGAGAGACCCAGTACTTC

clone_size: NA
j_call: TRBJ2-3
v_call: TRBV7-3
d_call: NA
cdr3_aa: CASSLNEGSTDTQYF
cdr3_nt: TGTGCCAGCAGCTTAAACGAGGGAAGCACAGATACGCAGTATTTT

clone_size: NA
j_call: TRBJ1-2
v_call: TRBV7-9
d_call: NA
cdr3_aa: CASSNRRGFNYGYTF
cdr3_nt: TGTGCCAGCAGCAACCGACGGGGGTTCAACTATGGCTACACCTTC

clone_size: NA
j_call: TRBJ2-7
v_call: TRBV29-1
d_call: NA
cdr3_aa: CSAAGTAHYEQYF
cdr3_nt: TGCAGCGCCGCCGGGACTGCGCACTACGAGCAGTACTTC

clone_size: NA
j_call: TRBJ2-7
v_call: TRBV7-2
d_call: TRBD2
cdr3_aa: CASSLDGLAGYEQYF
cdr3_nt: TGTGCCAGCAGCTTGGACGGACTAGCGGGCTACGAGCAGTACTTC

clone_size: NA
j_call: TRBJ1-6
v_call: TRBV10-3
d_call: TRBD1
cdr3_aa: CAISEGDRGNSPLHF
cdr3_nt: TGTGCCATCAGTGAAGGGGACAGGGGAAATTCACCCCTCCACTTT

clone_size: NA
j_call: TRBJ1-6
v_call: TRBV19
d_call: NA
cdr3_aa: CASSEGLYNSPLHF
cdr3_nt: TGTGCCAGTAGTGAGGGATTGTATAATTCACCCCTCCACTTT

clone_size: NA
j_call: TRBJ2-7
v_call: TRBV2
d_call: TRBD1
cdr3_aa: CASSTSGTGFNEQYF
cdr3_nt: TGTGCCAGCAGTACATCCGGGACAGGGTTCAACGAGCAGTACTTC

clone_size: NA
j_call: TRBJ1-5
v_call: TRBV2
d_call: NA
cdr3_aa: CASSRGGNQPQHF
cdr3_nt: TGTGCCAGCAGTAGGGGTGGCAATCAGCCCCAGCATTTT

clone_size: NA
j_call: TRBJ1-4
v_call: TRBV5-1
d_call: NA
cdr3_aa: CASSFSSATNEKLFF
cdr3_nt: TGCGCCAGCAGCTTCTCCTCCGCAACTAATGAAAAACTGTTTTTT

clone_size: NA
j_call: TRBJ2-7
v_call: TRBV27
d_call: TRBD1
cdr3_aa: CATSHRGYEQYF
cdr3_nt: TGTGCCACCTCGCACAGGGGGTACGAGCAGTACTTC

clone_size: NA
j_call: TRBJ2-1
v_call: TRBV7-9
d_call: NA
cdr3_aa: CASSLDTFEQFF
cdr3_nt: TGTGCCAGCAGCCTGGACACCTTTGAGCAGTTCTTC

clone_size: NA
j_call: TRBJ2-1
v_call: TRBV5-1
d_call: TRBD1
cdr3_aa: CASSYRDRDSGDEQFF
cdr3_nt: TGCGCCAGCAGCTACCGGGACAGGGACTCAGGAGATGAGCAGTTCTTC

clone_size: NA
j_call: TRBJ2-3
v_call: TRBV5-4
d_call: NA
cdr3_aa: CASSLVQGTDTQYF
cdr3_nt: TGTGCCAGCAGCTTGGTTCAGGGCACAGATACGCAGTATTTT

clone_size: NA
j_call: TRBJ1-2
v_call: TRBV2
d_call: NA
cdr3_aa: CASSRNRQPGGGYTF
cdr3_nt: TGTGCCAGCAGCCGAAACAGGCAGCCCGGGGGAGGCTACACCTTC

clone_size: NA
j_call: TRBJ1-3
v_call: TRBV7-8
d_call: NA
cdr3_aa: CASSQTGSISGNTIYF
cdr3_nt: TGTGCCAGCAGCCAAACAGGGTCCATCTCTGGAAACACCATATATTTT

clone_size: NA
j_call: TRBJ1-1
v_call: TRBV6-5
d_call: TRBD1
cdr3_aa: CASSYSGTANTEAFF
cdr3_nt: TGTGCCAGCAGTTACTCCGGGACAGCGAACACTGAAGCTTTCTTT

clone_size: NA
j_call: TRBJ1-4
v_call: TRBV7-3
d_call: TRBD1
cdr3_aa: CASSLTGQRNEKLFF
cdr3_nt: TGTGCCAGCAGCTTAACGGGACAGCGGAATGAAAAACTGTTTTTT

clone_size: NA
j_call: TRBJ1-2
v_call: TRBV19
d_call: NA
cdr3_aa: CASALGSAAGSGYTF
cdr3_nt: TGTGCCAGTGCCCTCGGTTCCGCCGCCGGGAGTGGCTACACCTTC